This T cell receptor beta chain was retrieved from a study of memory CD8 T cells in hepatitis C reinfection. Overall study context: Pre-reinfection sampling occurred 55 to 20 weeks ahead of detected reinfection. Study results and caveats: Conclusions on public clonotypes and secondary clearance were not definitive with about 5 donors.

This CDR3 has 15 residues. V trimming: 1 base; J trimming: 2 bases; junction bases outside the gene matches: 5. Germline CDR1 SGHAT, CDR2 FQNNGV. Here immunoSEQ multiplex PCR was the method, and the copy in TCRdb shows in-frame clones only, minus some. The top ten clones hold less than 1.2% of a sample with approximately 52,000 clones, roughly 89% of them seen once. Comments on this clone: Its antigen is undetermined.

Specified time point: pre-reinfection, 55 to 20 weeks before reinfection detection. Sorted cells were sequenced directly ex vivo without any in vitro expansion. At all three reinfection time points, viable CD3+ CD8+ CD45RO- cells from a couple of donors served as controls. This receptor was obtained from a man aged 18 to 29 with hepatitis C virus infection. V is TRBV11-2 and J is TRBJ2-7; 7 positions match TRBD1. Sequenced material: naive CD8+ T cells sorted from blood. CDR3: CASSLVGQGAYEQYV. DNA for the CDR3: TGTGCCAGCAGCTTAGTAGGGCAGGGGGCCTACGAGCAGTACGTC.